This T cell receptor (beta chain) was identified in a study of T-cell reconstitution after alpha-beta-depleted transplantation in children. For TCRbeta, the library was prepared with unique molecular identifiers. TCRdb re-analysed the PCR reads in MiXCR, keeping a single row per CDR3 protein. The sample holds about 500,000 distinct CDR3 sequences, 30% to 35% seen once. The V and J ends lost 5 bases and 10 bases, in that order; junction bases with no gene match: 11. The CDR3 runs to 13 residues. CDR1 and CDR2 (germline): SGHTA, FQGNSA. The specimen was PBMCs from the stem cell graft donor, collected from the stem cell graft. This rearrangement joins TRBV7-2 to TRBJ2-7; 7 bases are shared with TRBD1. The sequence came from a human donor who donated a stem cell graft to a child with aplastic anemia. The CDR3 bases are TGTGCCAGCAGCCCGATCAGGGGGTTGGGACAGTACTTC. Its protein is CASSPIRGLGQYF. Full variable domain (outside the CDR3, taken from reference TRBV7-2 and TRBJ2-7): GAGVSQSPSNKVTEKGKDVELRCDPISGHTALYWYRQSLGQGLEFLIYFQGNSAPDKSGLPSDRFSAERTGGSVSTLTIQRTQQEDSAVYLCASSPIRGLGQYFGPGTRLTVT.